The entry that follows covers one TCR beta chain sequence. Clinical history as reported by participants underpinned cohort assignment. The record originates from a study of blood T cell repertoires in COVID-19. In the study overall: Each recovered donor of Cohort 3 presented with two negative PCRs, clearance, or symptom resolution. Samples of COVID-19 (acute and convalescent) were obtained from the United States, Italy and Spain. T cells, B-cell-depleted T cells, or PBMCs provided the cDNA or gDNA that served as material.

Measured with immunoSEQ multiplex PCR; TCRdb has only the in-frame clones, and not every one. The sample shows around 200,000 clones, less than 90% of them seen only once. CDR3 size: 15 residues. Germline CDR1 MNHNY, CDR2 SVGAGI (reference sequence). V was pared by 6 bases and J by 7 bases, with 22 bases between. V usage is TRBV6-6 and J usage is TRBJ2-7; the D gene is possibly TRBD2 (6 bases). This sequence originates from a woman aged 50 to 60 in a cohort exposed to, infected with or recovered from COVID-19 (not recorded which). Input material: PBMCs or T cells enriched from blood (not recorded which). The CDR3 DNA sequence: TGTGCCAGCAGGGGGACGAGCTGGGGGACTGGGGAGCAGTACTTC. The encoded protein is CASRGTSWGTGEQYF.